This T cell receptor (beta chain) was recovered during a study of blood T cell repertoires in COVID-19. Measured with immunoSEQ multiplex PCR; TCRdb has only the in-frame clones, and not every one. The sample includes hundreds of thousands of clones, approximately 87% of them seen just once. Germline V gene sequence: CDR1 MNHNY, CDR2 SVGAGI (reference sequence). This CDR3 contains 12 residues. Trimming removed 5 bases from V and 1 base from J, with 4 bases in between. The V and J genes are TRBV6-6 and TRBJ2-3; D unclear. Source material: peripheral blood. The receptor's source is a woman aged 50 to 60 with COVID-19, enrolled during active disease. The CDR3: CASSPGTDTQYF. CDR3 nucleotides: TGTGCCAGCAGTCCGGGCACAGATACGCAGTATTTT.